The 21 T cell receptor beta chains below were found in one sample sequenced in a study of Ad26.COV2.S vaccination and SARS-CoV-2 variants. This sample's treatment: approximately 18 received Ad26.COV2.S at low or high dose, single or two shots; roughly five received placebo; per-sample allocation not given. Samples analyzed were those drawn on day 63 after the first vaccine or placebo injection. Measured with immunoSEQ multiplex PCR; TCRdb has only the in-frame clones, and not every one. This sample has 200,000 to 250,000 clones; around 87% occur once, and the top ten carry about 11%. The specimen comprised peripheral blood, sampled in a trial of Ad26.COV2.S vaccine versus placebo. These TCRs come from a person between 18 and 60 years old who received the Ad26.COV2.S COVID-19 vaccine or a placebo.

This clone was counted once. The CDR3 nucleotides read TGTGCCAGCAGCTTAGTGTCTAGCCTGAGCTCCTACGAGCAGTACTTC. This codes for CASSLVSSLSSYEQYF. The chain recombines TRBV7-8 with TRBJ2-7; D possibly corresponds to TRBD2 (5 bases). Germline lookup yields CDR1 SGHVS and CDR2 FQNEAQ. Between the trimmed V and J ends, which lost 1 base and 0 bases, there was a span of 13 bases. This CDR3 is built from 16 residues.

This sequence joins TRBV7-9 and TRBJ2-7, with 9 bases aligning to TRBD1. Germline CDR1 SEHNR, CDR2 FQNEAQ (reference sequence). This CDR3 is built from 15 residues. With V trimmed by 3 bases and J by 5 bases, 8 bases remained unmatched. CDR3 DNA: TGTGCCAGCAGCTTTCCCTCACAGGGGGCGGACGAGCAGTACTTC. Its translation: CASSFPSQGADEQYF.

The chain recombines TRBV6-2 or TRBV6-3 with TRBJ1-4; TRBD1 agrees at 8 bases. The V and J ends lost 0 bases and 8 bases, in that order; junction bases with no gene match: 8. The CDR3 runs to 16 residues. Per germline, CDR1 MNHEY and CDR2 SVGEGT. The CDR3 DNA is TGTGCCAGCAGTTACTCTTTGGACAGGGTAGGAGAAAAACTGTTTTTT. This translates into CASSYSLDRVGEKLFF.

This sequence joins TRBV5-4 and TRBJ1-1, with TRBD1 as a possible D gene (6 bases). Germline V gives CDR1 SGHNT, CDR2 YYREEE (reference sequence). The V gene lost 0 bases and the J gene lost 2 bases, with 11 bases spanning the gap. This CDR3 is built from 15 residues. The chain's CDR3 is CASSLGGQRNTEAFF. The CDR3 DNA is TGTGCCAGCAGCTTGGGCGGACAGAGAAACACTGAAGCTTTCTTT.

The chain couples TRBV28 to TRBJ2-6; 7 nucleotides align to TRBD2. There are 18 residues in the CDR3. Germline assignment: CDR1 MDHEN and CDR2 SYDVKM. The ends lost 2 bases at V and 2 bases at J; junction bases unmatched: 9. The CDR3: CASSLLGGLGAGANVLTF. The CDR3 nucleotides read TGTGCCAGCAGTTTACTCGGGGGGTTGGGGGCTGGGGCCAACGTCCTGACTTTC.

The CDR3: CASSLFTGGETQYF. CDR3 DNA: TGCGCCAGCAGCCTTTTTACAGGGGGGGAGACCCAGTACTTC. The genes are TRBV4-1 and TRBJ2-5, with TRBD1 matching 8 bases. This CDR3 is built from 14 residues. Germline-derived CDR1 and CDR2 are MGHRA and YSYEKL. With V trimmed by 4 bases and J by 5 bases, 6 bases remained unmatched.

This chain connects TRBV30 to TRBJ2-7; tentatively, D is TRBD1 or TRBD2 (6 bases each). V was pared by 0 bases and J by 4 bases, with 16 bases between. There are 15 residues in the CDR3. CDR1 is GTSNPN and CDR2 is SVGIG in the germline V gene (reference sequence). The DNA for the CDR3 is TGTGCCTGGAGTGTACGCCAGGGGAGGAGATACGAGCAGTACTTC. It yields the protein CAWSVRQGRRYEQYF. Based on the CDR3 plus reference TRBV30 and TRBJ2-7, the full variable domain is SQTIHQWPATLVQPVGSPLSLECTVEGTSNPNLYWYRQAAGRGLQLLFYSVGIGQISSEVPQNLSASRPQDRQFILSSKKLLLSDSGFYLCAWSVRQGRRYEQYFGPGTRLTVT.

The CDR3 is CAIRAGGLNEQFF. The CDR3 nucleotides are TGTGCCATCAGGGCGGGGGGTCTGAATGAGCAGTTCTTC. The rearrangement joins TRBV10-3 to TRBJ2-1; 8 bases map to TRBD2. Germline V lookup: CDR1 ENHRY, CDR2 SYGVKD. Unmatched junction bases numbered 5, after V lost 6 bases and J lost 7 bases. The CDR3 is 13 amino acids.

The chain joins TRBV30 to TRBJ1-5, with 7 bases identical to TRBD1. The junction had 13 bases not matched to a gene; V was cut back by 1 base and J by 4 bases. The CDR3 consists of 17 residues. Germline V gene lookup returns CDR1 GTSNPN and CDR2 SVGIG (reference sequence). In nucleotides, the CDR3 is TGTGCCTGGAGTGGGGACAGTAACCCCTTAAGGAATCAGCCCCAGCATTTT. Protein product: CAWSGDSNPLRNQPQHF.

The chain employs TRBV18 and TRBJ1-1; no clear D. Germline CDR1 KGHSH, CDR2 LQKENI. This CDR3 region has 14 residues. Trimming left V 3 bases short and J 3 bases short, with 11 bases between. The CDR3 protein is CASSPLSGDTEAFF. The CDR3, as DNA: TGTGCCAGCTCACCTTTGAGCGGGGACACTGAAGCTTTCTTT.

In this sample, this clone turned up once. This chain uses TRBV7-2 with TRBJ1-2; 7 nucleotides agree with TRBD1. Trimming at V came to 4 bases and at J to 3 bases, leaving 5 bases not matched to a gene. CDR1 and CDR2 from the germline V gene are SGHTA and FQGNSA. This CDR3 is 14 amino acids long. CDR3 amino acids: CASSYPDRDYGYTF. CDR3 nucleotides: TGTGCCAGCAGCTACCCCGACAGGGACTATGGCTACACCTTC.

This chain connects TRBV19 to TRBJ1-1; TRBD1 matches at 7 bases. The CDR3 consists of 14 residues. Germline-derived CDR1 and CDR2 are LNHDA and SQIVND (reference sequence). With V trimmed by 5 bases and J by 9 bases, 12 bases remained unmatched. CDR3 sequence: CASSGTVGSRKAFF. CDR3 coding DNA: TGTGCCAGTAGTGGGACAGTCGGTAGTCGTAAAGCTTTCTTT.

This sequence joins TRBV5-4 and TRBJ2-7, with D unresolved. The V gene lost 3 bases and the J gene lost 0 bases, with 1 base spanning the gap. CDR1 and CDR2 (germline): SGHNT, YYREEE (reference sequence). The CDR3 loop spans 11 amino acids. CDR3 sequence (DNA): TGTGCCAGCAGCTCCTCCTACGAGCAGTACTTC. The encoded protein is CASSSSYEQYF.

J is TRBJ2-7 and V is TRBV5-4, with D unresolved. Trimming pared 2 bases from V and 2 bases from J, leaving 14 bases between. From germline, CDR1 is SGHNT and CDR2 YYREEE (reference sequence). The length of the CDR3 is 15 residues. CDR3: CASSLGNGPTYEQYF. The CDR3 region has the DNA TGTGCCAGCAGCTTAGGGAACGGACCTACCTACGAGCAGTACTTC.

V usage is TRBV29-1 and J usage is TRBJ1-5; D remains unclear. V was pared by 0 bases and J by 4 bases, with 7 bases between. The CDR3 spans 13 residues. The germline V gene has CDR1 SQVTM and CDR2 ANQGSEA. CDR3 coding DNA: TGCAGCGTTGAAGAGGCTGGAAATCAGCCCCAGCATTTT. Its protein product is CSVEEAGNQPQHF.

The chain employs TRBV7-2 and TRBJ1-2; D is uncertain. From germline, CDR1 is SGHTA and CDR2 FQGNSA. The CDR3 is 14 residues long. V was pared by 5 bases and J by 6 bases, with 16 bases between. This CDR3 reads CASSPRANMDGYTF. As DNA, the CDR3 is TGTGCCAGCAGCCCGAGAGCCAACATGGATGGCTACACCTTC.

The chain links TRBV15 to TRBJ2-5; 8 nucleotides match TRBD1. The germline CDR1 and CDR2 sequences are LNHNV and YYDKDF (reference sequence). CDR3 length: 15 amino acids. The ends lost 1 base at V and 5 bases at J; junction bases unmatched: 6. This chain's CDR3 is CATSRGGRGHETQYF. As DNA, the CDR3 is TGTGCCACCAGCAGAGGGGGCAGGGGGCACGAGACCCAGTACTTC.

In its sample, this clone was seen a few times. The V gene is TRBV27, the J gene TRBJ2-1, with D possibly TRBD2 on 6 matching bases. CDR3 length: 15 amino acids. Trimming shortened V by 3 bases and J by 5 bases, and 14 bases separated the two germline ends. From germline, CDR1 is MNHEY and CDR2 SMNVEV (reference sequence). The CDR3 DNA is TGTGCCAGCAGTTTGTCCGGGACTGGGAACAATGAGCAGTTCTTC. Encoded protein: CASSLSGTGNNEQFF.

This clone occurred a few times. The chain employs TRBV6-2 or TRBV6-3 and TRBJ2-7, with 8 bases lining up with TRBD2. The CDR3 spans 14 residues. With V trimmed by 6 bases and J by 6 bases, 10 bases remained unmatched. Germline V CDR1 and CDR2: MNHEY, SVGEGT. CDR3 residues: CASSTGTSKGEQYF. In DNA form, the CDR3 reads TGTGCCAGCAGCACCGGGACTAGTAAAGGCGAGCAGTACTTC.

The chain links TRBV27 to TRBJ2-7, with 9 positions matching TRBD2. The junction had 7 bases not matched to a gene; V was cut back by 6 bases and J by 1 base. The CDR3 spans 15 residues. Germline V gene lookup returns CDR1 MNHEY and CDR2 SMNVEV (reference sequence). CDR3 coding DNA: TGTGCCAGCAGCTTCCGACTAGCGGCTTCCTACGAGCAGTACTTC. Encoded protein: CASSFRLAASYEQYF.

CDR3 amino acids: CASSGTGAMTTSNQPQHF. The DNA for the CDR3 is TGTGCCAGCAGTGGAACAGGGGCGATGACAACTAGCAATCAGCCCCAGCATTTT. The chain joins TRBV6-1 to TRBJ1-5, with 7 bases identical to TRBD1. The CDR3 consists of 18 residues. The V segment lost 4 bases and the J segment 0 bases; nucleotides outside the gene matches: 12. Germline lookup yields CDR1 MNHNS and CDR2 SASEGT.